This T cell receptor (beta chain) was sequenced for a study of blood T cell repertoires in COVID-19. This clone was seen a few times. Germline V gene data show CDR1 as SGHVS and CDR2 as FQNEAQ. The CDR3 runs to 13 residues. V was trimmed by 1 base and J by 8 bases, leaving 6 bases between them. Profiling relied on immunoSEQ multiplex PCR, and the TCRdb table lists in-frame clones only, not all of them. This sample has about 380,000 clones, with roughly 87% found just once. This clonotype was obtained from a woman in her twenties or thirties who had recovered from COVID-19. The sequenced sample was PBMCs or T cells enriched from blood (not recorded which). The chain couples TRBV7-8 to TRBJ1-6; D not resolved. In DNA, the CDR3 is TGTGCCAGCAGCTTAGGTGTAGATTCACCCCTCCACTTT. Its translation: CASSLGVDSPLHF.